This T cell receptor beta chain was documented in a study of T-cell memory formation after mild COVID-19. Study observations and caveats: Researchers could not confirm that second-wave clones peaking on day 37 targeted SARS-CoV-2. CD4+ contracting clones were found mainly in CM and EM, and CD8+ ones in EMRA. Clones that contracted from day 15 to 85 were balanced CD4/CD8, while later expanders leaned CD4+.

Constant-segment primers and 5'RACE yielded cDNA libraries for TCR alpha and TCR beta, each carrying sample barcodes and UMIs. A single record per CDR3 protein comes from TCRdb applying MiXCR to the 5' RACE reads. The sample has some 40,000 distinct CDR3 sequences; less than 8% are singletons. Comment on this clonotype: Its antigen is undetermined.

V was pared by 0 bases and J by 4 bases, with 9 bases of the junction left unmatched. This CDR3 comprises 16 residues. Germline V gene sequence: CDR1 SGHKS, CDR2 YYEKEE (reference sequence). The receptor's source is an adult who had mild COVID-19 (a few samples of this study predate the infection). Cell type and time point are not known. The specimen sequenced was PBMCs or a T cell subset sorted from them (not recorded which). The V call is TRBV5-5, the J call TRBJ1-2; 7 positions match TRBD1. CDR3 DNA: TGTGCCAGCAGCTTGGCCTTGGGACAGAACGTCTATGGCTACACCTTC. Amino acids: CASSLALGQNVYGYTF.